One and the same sample provided the 25 T cell receptor beta chains below, sequenced in a study of monozygotic twins with inflammatory bowel disease. TCRdb re-called the 5' RACE reads and shows each CDR3 protein once, DNA omitted. The repertoire table contains 200,000 to 250,000 distinct CDR3 sequences. The sequenced sample consisted of blood. The receptor source for this set is a human donor with ulcerative colitis or Crohn's disease, or a healthy co-twin of an affected twin (not recorded which).

The chain has TRBV6-6 and TRBJ1-2. Per the germline V gene, CDR1 is MNHNY and CDR2 is SVGAGI (reference sequence). The CDR3 runs 11 residues. The CDR3 reads CASRANYGYTF.

V usage is TRBV4-1 and J usage is TRBJ1-1. Germline V lookup: CDR1 MGHRA, CDR2 YSYEKL. The CDR3 length is 16 residues. CDR3 protein: CASSPTDETLNTGAFF.

This chain uses TRBV7-9 with TRBJ2-7; there is no DNA to check the TCRdb D call of TRBD1. The CDR3 loop spans 16 amino acids. Germline V gene data show CDR1 as SEHNR and CDR2 as FQNEAQ (reference sequence). The CDR3 is CASTSSAGTYSYEQYF.

The chain is built from TRBV7-2 and TRBJ2-6. The CDR3 covers 14 residues. Germline loops: CDR1 SGHTA, CDR2 FQGNSA. The CDR3 region is CASSLGTDSNVLTF. Using reference TRBV7-2 and TRBJ2-6 for the parts outside the CDR3, the full variable domain is GAGVSQSPSNKVTEKGKDVELRCDPISGHTALYWYRQSLGQGLEFLIYFQGNSAPDKSGLPSDRFSAERTGGSVSTLTIQRTQQEDSAVYLCASSLGTDSNVLTFGAGSRLTVL.

This chain connects TRBV19 to TRBJ1-6; checking the TCRdb D call of TRBD1 is not possible without DNA. The V gene's germline CDR1 is LNHDA and CDR2 SQIVND (reference sequence). The CDR3 has 15 residues. The CDR3 region is CASSISDRVDSPLHF.

V is TRBV6-5 and J is TRBJ2-7; with no DNA, the TCRdb D assignment of TRBD1 cannot be verified. CDR3 length: 13 amino acids. Germline lookup yields CDR1 MNHEY and CDR2 SVGAGI. The chain's CDR3 is CASGGPHSYEQYF.

This chain links TRBV20-1 with TRBJ2-1; as DNA is missing, the TRBD1 call by TCRdb cannot be tested. CDR1 is DFQATT and CDR2 is SNEGSKA in the germline V gene (reference sequence). This CDR3 spans 15 amino acids. CDR3 amino acids: CSAATGTQSYNEQFF.

V usage is TRBV11-2 and J usage is TRBJ2-1. The V gene's germline CDR1 is SGHAT and CDR2 FQNNGV. The CDR3 is made up of 13 amino acids. Here the CDR3 reads CASSSFRWSEQFF. Full variable domain (rest looked up from reference TRBV11-2 and TRBJ2-1): EAGVAQSPRYKIIEKRQSVAFWCNPISGHATLYWYQQILGQGPKLLIQFQNNGVVDDSQLPKDRFSAERLKGVDSTLKIQPAKLEDSAVYLCASSSFRWSEQFFGPGTRLTVL.

This chain uses TRBV3-1 with TRBJ2-5; TCRdb lists TRBD1, though no DNA is available to test this call. Per germline, CDR1 LGHDT and CDR2 YNNKEL (reference sequence). The CDR3 covers 14 residues. CDR3 residues: CASSQGQLQETQYF.

This sequence joins TRBV7-9 and TRBJ1-4; TCRdb proposes TRBD1, but this gene call is untestable without DNA. The CDR3 is 14 residues long. Germline CDR1 is SEHNR and CDR2 is FQNEAQ (reference sequence). This CDR3 is CASSETGSNEKLFF.

This rearrangement joins TRBV7-8 to TRBJ2-1. CDR1 is SGHVS and CDR2 is FQNEAQ in the germline V gene. This CDR3 is 14 amino acids long. The CDR3 loop reads CASSSTTASNEQFF. Supplemented by reference TRBV7-8 and TRBJ2-1, the full variable domain reads GAGVSQSPRYKVAKRGQDVALRCDPISGHVSLFWYQQALGQGPEFLTYFQNEAQLDKSGLPSDRFFAERPEGSVSTLKIQRTQQEDSAVYLCASSSTTASNEQFFGPGTRLTVL.

V and J are TRBV30 and TRBJ1-1. The germline gives CDR1 GTSNPN, CDR2 SVGIG (reference sequence). The CDR3 has 12 amino acids. Here the CDR3 reads CAWRNGNTEAFF.

V usage is TRBV6-4 and J usage is TRBJ2-7; the TRBD1 assignment by TCRdb is unverifiable without DNA. The CDR3 length is 13 residues. The V gene's germline CDR1 is MRHNA and CDR2 SNTAGT. The CDR3 sequence is CASSEQGSSEQYF.

The V and J genes are TRBV10-3 and TRBJ1-5. The CDR3 is 14 amino acids. Germline V gene data show CDR1 as ENHRY and CDR2 as SYGVKD. CDR3 amino acids: CAISDNAINQPQHF.

The chain combines TRBV7-2 with TRBJ1-5; TCRdb selects TRBD1, and the lack of DNA leaves this call unchecked. Germline loops: CDR1 SGHTA, CDR2 FQGNSA. The CDR3 consists of 17 residues. CDR3 protein: CASSLGGGQGINQPQHF.

This chain links TRBV7-8 with TRBJ1-3; the TRBD1 assignment by TCRdb is unverifiable without DNA. Germline CDR1 reads SGHVS; CDR2 reads FQNEAQ. The CDR3 runs to 16 residues. The CDR3: CASSLLGQGAGNTIYF.

The chain combines TRBV19 with TRBJ1-1. The germline CDR1 and CDR2 sequences are LNHDA and SQIVND (reference sequence). This CDR3 comprises 15 residues. The CDR3 loop is CASSMGTYWDTEAFF.

The rearrangement joins TRBV11-2 to TRBJ1-1. CDR1 and CDR2 (germline): SGHAT, FQNNGV. The CDR3 runs 13 residues. This CDR3 reads CASSLEVDTEAFF.

This chain links TRBV12-3 or TRBV12-4 with TRBJ1-4; checking the TCRdb D call of TRBD1 is not possible without DNA. The CDR3 loop spans 15 amino acids. This CDR3 is CASSFTGTGNEKLFF.

This chain links TRBV6-5 with TRBJ1-1. The CDR3 has 12 residues. Germline values: CDR1 MNHEY, CDR2 SVGAGI. CDR3 loop: CAVKRENTEAFF.

The chain is built from TRBV19 and TRBJ1-1; with no DNA, the TCRdb D assignment of TRBD1 cannot be verified. CDR1 and CDR2 (germline): LNHDA, SQIVND (reference sequence). This CDR3 spans 13 amino acids. CDR3 sequence reads: CASSIQGNTEAFF.

The chain joins TRBV27 to TRBJ2-1; TCRdb picks TRBD1, but there is no DNA to check that call. The CDR3 consists of 15 residues. CDR1 and CDR2 from the germline V gene are MNHEY and SMNVEV (reference sequence). CDR3 region: CASGFDRVGGNEQFF.

The chain has TRBV19 and TRBJ1-5. CDR1 and CDR2 from the germline V gene are LNHDA and SQIVND (reference sequence). CDR3 length equals 14 residues. This CDR3 is CASSMVEGNQPQHF.

The chain employs TRBV7-6 and TRBJ2-5; checking the TCRdb D call of TRBD1 is not possible without DNA. Germline V CDR1 and CDR2: SGHVS, FNYEAQ. This CDR3 is built from 14 residues. The CDR3 sequence is CASSLWGPQETQYF.

V gene TRBV7-6 combines with J gene TRBJ2-6. Germline loops: CDR1 SGHVS, CDR2 FNYEAQ. CDR3 length: 17 amino acids. This chain's CDR3 is CASSRTNNRLLANVLTF.